This entry lists 13 T cell receptor beta chains sequenced from one sample in a study of T cell changes during pregnancy in multiple sclerosis. The protocol was immunoSEQ multiplex PCR, while the TCRdb copy is restricted to in-frame clones and leaves out a portion. This repertoire shows fewer than 150,000 clones, approximately 96% found once; its top ten account for 0.44%. The sequencing used peripheral blood, collected after pregnancy. The receptors originated from a female donor with multiple sclerosis, enrolled in a pregnancy study.

The J gene is TRBJ1-4, the V gene TRBV10-3, with 7 bases identical to TRBD1. Germline V CDR1 and CDR2: ENHRY, SYGVKD. This CDR3 has 13 amino acids. The V and J ends lost 3 bases and 10 bases, in that order; junction bases with no gene match: 5. The CDR3, as DNA: TGTGCCATCAGTGATAGGGCAGGGGGAAAACTGTTTTTT. Protein: CAISDRAGGKLFF.

The chain combines TRBV30 with TRBJ2-5, with TRBD2 as a possible D gene (7 bases). Between the trimmed V and J ends, which lost 3 bases and 2 bases, there was a span of 22 bases. CDR1 GTSNPN and CDR2 SVGIG come from the germline V gene (reference sequence). The CDR3 runs to 17 residues. CDR3: CAWRRGGGGRTQETQYF. In DNA form, the CDR3 reads TGTGCCTGGAGGAGGGGGGGAGGTGGGAGGACACAAGAGACCCAGTACTTC.

CDR3 sequence reads: CASEEGLAGYEQYF. CDR3 DNA sequence: TGTGCCAGCGAAGAGGGACTAGCGGGCTACGAGCAGTACTTC. The J gene is TRBJ2-7, the V gene TRBV2; TRBD2 agrees at 12 bases. CDR3 length: 14 residues. Germline-derived CDR1 and CDR2 are SNHLY and FYNNEI. Unmatched junction bases numbered 5, after V lost 8 bases and J lost 3 bases.

This rearrangement joins TRBV15 to TRBJ2-1, with 7 bases that match TRBD2. This CDR3 is built from 15 residues. CDR1 and CDR2 from the germline V gene are LNHNV and YYDKDF (reference sequence). Trimming took 5 bases from V and 0 from J; bases not matched to a gene: 4. In nucleotides, the CDR3 is TGTGCCACCAGCGGGCAGCGGGGCTCCTACAATGAGCAGTTCTTC. It is translated as CATSGQRGSYNEQFF. Full variable domain (remainder filled in from reference TRBV15 and TRBJ2-1): DAMVIQNPRYQVTQFGKPVTLSCSQTLNHNVMYWYQQKSSQAPKLLFHYYDKDFNNEADTPDNFQSRRPNTSFCFLDIRSPGLGDTAMYLCATSGQRGSYNEQFFGPGTRLTVL.

V usage is TRBV5-1 and J usage is TRBJ2-7, with 8 bases aligning to TRBD1. V was clipped by 4 bases and J by 0 bases; unmatched bases: 6. This CDR3 spans 15 amino acids. Germline V gene lookup returns CDR1 SGHRS and CDR2 YFSETQ. The CDR3 reads CASSGQGASSYEQYF. The CDR3 DNA follows: TGCGCCAGCAGCGGGCAGGGGGCCAGCTCCTACGAGCAGTACTTC.

The rearrangement joins TRBV4-1 to TRBJ1-1, with 8 positions matching TRBD1. Germline values: CDR1 MGHRA, CDR2 YSYEKL. This CDR3 spans 12 amino acids. Germline trimming cut 5 bases from V and 4 bases from J; bases unmatched to any gene: 0. Here the CDR3 DNA reads TGCGCCAGCAGCGACAGGGGCACTGAAGCTTTCTTT. Protein: CASSDRGTEAFF.

The chain recombines TRBV28 with TRBJ1-5; possible D gene TRBD1, 6 bases. Trimming removed 3 bases at V and 0 bases at J, with 9 bases between. The CDR3 is made up of 15 amino acids. CDR1 and CDR2 from the germline V gene are MDHEN and SYDVKM. The CDR3 DNA follows: TGTGCCAGCAGTTTGGGGGGGGCTAGCAATCAGCCCCAGCATTTT. This gives the protein CASSLGGASNQPQHF.

This clone was observed once. The gene calls are TRBV27 and TRBJ2-3, with D unclear. Trimming stripped 1 base from V and 6 bases from J, with 8 bases between. CDR1 is MNHEY, CDR2 SMNVEV, per germline (reference sequence). This CDR3 has 13 residues. Here the CDR3 reads CASSLWPTDTQYF. For the CDR3, the DNA is TGTGCCAGCAGTTTATGGCCCACGGATACGCAGTATTTT.

The chain couples TRBV5-6 to TRBJ1-4, with TRBD1 as a possible D gene (5 bases). Per the germline V gene, CDR1 is SGHDT and CDR2 is YYEEEE. The CDR3 is made up of 15 amino acids. Trimming stripped 0 bases from V and 2 bases from J, with 8 bases between. In DNA form, the CDR3 reads TGTGCCAGCAGCTTGGGGAGGGGCACTAATGAAAAACTGTTTTTT. The encoded protein is CASSLGRGTNEKLFF.

This chain connects TRBV28 to TRBJ2-1, with 7 bases identical to TRBD2. V shed 4 bases and J 4 bases; nucleotides not matched to a gene: 13. The CDR3 is 17 amino acids. Germline CDR1 MDHEN, CDR2 SYDVKM. The chain's CDR3 is CASSSPQAGVTYNEQFF. CDR3 in DNA: TGTGCCAGCAGTTCCCCTCAGGCGGGAGTAACTTACAATGAGCAGTTCTTC.

This clone was observed a single time. The rearrangement joins TRBV5-8 to TRBJ2-7; D gene ambiguous. CDR1 is SGHTS, CDR2 YDEGEE, per germline. The CDR3 extends over 14 amino acids. Trimming stripped 0 bases from V and 2 bases from J, with 9 bases between. CDR3 sequence: CASSLAGWPYEQYF. In DNA form, the CDR3 reads TGTGCCAGCAGCTTGGCCGGGTGGCCCTACGAGCAGTACTTC.

This clone came up once. This chain connects TRBV5-1 to TRBJ1-3; D may be TRBD1 (6 bases). Germline lookup yields CDR1 SGHRS and CDR2 YFSETQ. CDR3 length: 15 residues. The germline V and J ends were trimmed by 1 base and 0 bases, with 8 bases remaining between them. The DNA of the CDR3 is TGCGCCAGCAGCTTGTCAGGGGTCTCTGGAAACACCATATATTTT. It encodes CASSLSGVSGNTIYF. The complete variable domain, with remaining parts taken from reference TRBV5-1 and TRBJ1-3, reads KAGVTQTPRYLIKTRGQQVTLSCSPISGHRSVSWYQQTPGQGLQFLFEYFSETQRNKGNFPGRFSGRQFSNSRSEMNVSTLELGDSALYLCASSLSGVSGNTIYFGEGSWLTVV.

The chain couples TRBV28 to TRBJ2-7; TRBD1 matches 7 bases. The CDR3 loop spans 13 amino acids. V lost 3 bases and J lost 3; bases outside the gene matches: 2. CDR1 and CDR2 from the germline V gene are MDHEN and SYDVKM. The DNA for the CDR3 is TGTGCCAGCAGTTTCGGGGACAGCTACGAGCAGTACTTC. Its protein is CASSFGDSYEQYF.